One sample yielded the 10 T cell receptor beta chains listed below, sequenced in a study of shared clonotypes between healthy human individuals. Naive CD8 cells were CD45RO-negative, positively selected for CCR7, excluding terminally differentiated effector memory CD45RA+ cells. Sequenced by immunoSEQ multiplex PCR; TCRdb stores in-frame clones only, minus some. The sample yields some 1,900,000 clones, about 95% seen once. The sequencing sample was made of naive CD8+ T cells sorted from blood. The receptors stem from a young man in good health.

Concerning this clone: Within the sample, other DNA sequences also encode this same CDR3. J is TRBJ2-7 and V is TRBV6-5, with D tentatively TRBD2 (6 bases). The CDR3 has 12 amino acids. Germline CDR1 reads MNHEY; CDR2 reads SVGAGI. V lost 2 bases, J lost 5 bases, and 7 bases lay in between. CDR3 residues: CASSYGGNEQYF. In DNA, the CDR3 is TGTGCCAGCAGTTACGGGGGGAACGAGCAGTACTTC.

The V gene is TRBV7-9, the J gene TRBJ1-1; D unresolved. The CDR3 is 13 residues long. The V gene's germline CDR1 is SEHNR and CDR2 FQNEAQ (reference sequence). V shed 4 bases and J shed 6 bases, with 12 bases lying between them. CDR3 in amino acids: CASSSYLNPEAFF. The CDR3 coding sequence is TGTGCCAGCAGCTCTTACTTAAACCCTGAAGCTTTCTTT.

The table lists this clone with a count of one. The V call is TRBV28, the J call TRBJ2-1, with 8 bases identical to TRBD1. Germline CDR1 and CDR2: MDHEN and SYDVKM. V was pared by 2 bases and J by 10 bases, with 10 bases of the junction left unmatched. CDR3 length equals 15 residues. The CDR3 bases are TGTGCCAGCAGTTTAAGCCAGGGGGCGATGAGGGAGCAGTTCTTC. Encoded protein: CASSLSQGAMREQFF.

With respect to this clone: This same CDR3 is encoded by further DNA sequences in the sample. The chain recombines TRBV7-9 with TRBJ2-5, with 9 bases fitting TRBD1. Germline CDR1 reads SEHNR; CDR2 reads FQNEAQ (reference sequence). With V trimmed by 3 bases and J by 5 bases, 7 bases remained unmatched. The CDR3 runs to 15 residues. The CDR3 DNA reads as TGTGCCAGCAGCTTGGCCACAGGGGGCGGGGAGACCCAGTACTTC. Translating it yields CASSLATGGGETQYF.

CDR3: CASCPTRVNSPLHF. In DNA, the CDR3 is TGTGCCAGCTGCCCGACGAGGGTCAATTCACCCCTCCACTTT. V and J are TRBV21-1 and TRBJ1-6. TRBV21-1 is marked as a pseudogene. There are 14 residues in the CDR3.

The rearrangement links TRBV11-2 to TRBJ1-1; D gene unclear. Germline V gene data show CDR1 as SGHAT and CDR2 as FQNNGV. V lost 5 bases, J lost 1 base, and 11 bases lay in between. This CDR3 spans 14 amino acids. The CDR3 region is CASSPQAANTEAFF. CDR3 DNA: TGTGCCAGCAGCCCTCAAGCGGCGAACACTGAAGCTTTCTTT.

The chain is built from TRBV5-1 and TRBJ2-3, with TRBD2 as a possible D gene (6 bases). Germline CDR1 SGHRS, CDR2 YFSETQ. CDR3 length equals 17 residues. Trimming cost V 1 base and J 0 bases, with 15 bases left between them. In DNA, the CDR3 is TGCGCCAGCAGCTTGTCAACGTATGGAGGGAGCACAGATACGCAGTATTTT. It is translated as CASSLSTYGGSTDTQYF.

A word on this clone: This same CDR3 is encoded by further DNA sequences in the sample. This chain uses TRBV27 with TRBJ1-6; D unclear. Germline V CDR1 and CDR2: MNHEY, SMNVEV (reference sequence). The V end lost 1 base, the J end lost 8 bases, and 3 bases lay between the germline ends. The CDR3 totals 12 residues. CDR3 in DNA: TGTGCCAGCAGTTTATTGGATTCACCCCTCCACTTT. This codes for CASSLLDSPLHF.

The chain links TRBV7-9 to TRBJ2-2; TRBD1 matches at 9 bases. The CDR3 is 18 residues long. Per the germline V gene, CDR1 is SEHNR and CDR2 is FQNEAQ (reference sequence). Trimming at V came to 5 bases and at J to 0 bases, leaving 10 bases not matched to a gene. CDR3 in amino acids: CASSPFWTGDANTGELFF. CDR3 DNA sequence: TGTGCCAGCAGCCCTTTCTGGACAGGGGACGCGAACACCGGGGAGCTGTTTTTT.

This chain links TRBV11-1 with TRBJ2-7, with 8 bases lining up with TRBD1. The CDR3 is made up of 14 amino acids. J lost 0 bases, V lost 2 bases, and 0 bases had no gene match. Per germline, CDR1 SGHAT and CDR2 FQDESV (reference sequence). CDR3 nucleotide sequence: TGTGCCAGCAGCTTAACAGGGGGCTCCTACGAGCAGTACTTC. Translated, it gives CASSLTGGSYEQYF.